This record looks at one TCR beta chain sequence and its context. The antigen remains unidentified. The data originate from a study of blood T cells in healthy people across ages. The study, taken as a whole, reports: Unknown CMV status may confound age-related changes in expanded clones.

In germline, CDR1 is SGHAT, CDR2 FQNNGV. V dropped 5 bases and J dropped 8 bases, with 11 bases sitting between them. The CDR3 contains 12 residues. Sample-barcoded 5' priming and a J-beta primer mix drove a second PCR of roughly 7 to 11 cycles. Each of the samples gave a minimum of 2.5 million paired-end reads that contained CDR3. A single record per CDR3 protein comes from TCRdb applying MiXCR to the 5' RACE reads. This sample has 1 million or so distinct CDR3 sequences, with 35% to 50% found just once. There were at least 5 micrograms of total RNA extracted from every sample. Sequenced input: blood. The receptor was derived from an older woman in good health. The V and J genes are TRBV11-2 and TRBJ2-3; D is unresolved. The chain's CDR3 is CASSPAIFTQYF. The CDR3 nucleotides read TGTGCCAGCAGCCCTGCTATCTTTACGCAGTATTTT.